These 14 T cell receptor beta chains came from one sample sequenced in a study of control samples from healthy donors and cancer patients. Data came from immunoSEQ multiplex PCR; TCRdb stores just in-frame clones and leaves some out. The data show roughly 130,000 clones, approximately 90% seen once. Material: blood. Every receptor here comes from a man between 18 and 35 years old in good health.

The chain carries TRBV18 and TRBJ1-1, with D possibly TRBD1 on 6 matching bases. V lost 4 bases and J 1 base, leaving 16 bases between the germline ends. The CDR3 is made up of 16 amino acids. Germline V CDR1 and CDR2: KGHSH, LQKENI. The CDR3 bases are TGTGCCAGCTCACAGGGGACCGGGACATCGAACACTGAAGCTTTCTTT. Translation: CASSQGTGTSNTEAFF.

The V call is TRBV10-3, the J call TRBJ1-5; 8 positions agree with TRBD1. The germline V gene has CDR1 ENHRY and CDR2 SYGVKD. Trimming at V came to 3 bases and at J to 5 bases, leaving 9 bases not matched to a gene. The CDR3 sequence is 16 residues long. Written as DNA, the CDR3 is TGTGCCATCAGTGACTGGGAACAGGGGGAAGATCAGCCCCAGCATTTT. Protein sequence: CAISDWEQGEDQPQHF.

For this clone: At one end, the junction sequence differs from germline, possibly due to a read error. The chain employs TRBV5-1 and TRBJ1-1; TRBD1 might be the D (6 bases). The CDR3 length is 14 residues. Per germline, CDR1 SGHRS and CDR2 YFSETQ. CDR3 nucleotides: TGCGCCAGCAGTTTGGGACAAGGAGGGGCTGAAGCTTTCTTT. Amino acids: CASSLGQGGAEAFF.

The chain is built from TRBV7-6 and TRBJ2-7; D possibly corresponds to TRBD1 (6 bases). Germline CDR1 and CDR2: SGHVS and FNYEAQ. The CDR3 is 16 amino acids. V lost 5 bases and J lost 3, with 20 bases in between. Written as DNA, the CDR3 is TGTGCCAGCAGCCCCGACCCACAGGGACCTTACTACGAGCAGTACTTC. Translating it yields CASSPDPQGPYYEQYF.

V usage is TRBV24-1 and J usage is TRBJ2-3, with 10 bases identical to TRBD1. With 3 bases clipped from V and 3 bases from J, the junction kept 8 bases outside the gene matches. The CDR3 contains 17 residues. The V gene's germline CDR1 is KGHDR and CDR2 SFDVKD. The CDR3 sequence is CATSDHKTGGPTDTQYF. CDR3 DNA sequence: TGTGCCACCAGTGATCACAAGACAGGGGGCCCAACAGATACGCAGTATTTT.

The rearrangement joins TRBV27 to TRBJ1-4; unclear D gene. CDR3 length: 14 amino acids. CDR1 and CDR2 from the germline V gene are MNHEY and SMNVEV (reference sequence). Trimming stripped 6 bases from V and 0 bases from J, with 8 bases between. The CDR3 coding sequence is TGTGCCAGCAGCTGGGATGCAACTAATGAAAAACTGTTTTTT. Its translation: CASSWDATNEKLFF.

The CDR3 region is CATSLQGRGEKLFF. The CDR3, as DNA: TGTGCCACCAGCCTTCAGGGAAGGGGGGAAAAACTGTTTTTT. The chain recombines TRBV15 with TRBJ1-4, with D maybe TRBD1 (6 bases). CDR3 length: 14 residues. Trimming shortened V by 5 bases and J by 8 bases, and 15 bases separated the two germline ends. Germline assignment: CDR1 LNHNV and CDR2 YYDKDF (reference sequence).

V usage is TRBV6-5 and J usage is TRBJ1-5; 10 nucleotides agree with TRBD1. Trimming took 11 bases from V and 4 from J; bases not matched to a gene: 8. The CDR3 covers 14 residues. CDR1 is MNHEY, CDR2 SVGAGI, per germline. The CDR3 is CAARDRGFNQPQHF. CDR3 nucleotide sequence: TGTGCCGCCCGGGACAGGGGCTTTAATCAGCCCCAGCATTTT.

This rearrangement joins TRBV5-6 to TRBJ1-4, with D maybe TRBD1 (5 bases). CDR1 SGHDT and CDR2 YYEEEE come from the germline V gene. V gave up 4 bases and J gave up 4 bases, with 17 bases separating them. The CDR3 totals 16 residues. CDR3 amino acids: CASSMYLSGSNEKLFF. DNA for the CDR3: TGTGCCAGCAGCATGTATTTGTCAGGGAGTAATGAAAAACTGTTTTTT.

This chain connects TRBV5-1 to TRBJ2-5; D is ambiguous. The V gene's germline CDR1 is SGHRS and CDR2 YFSETQ. The CDR3 totals 13 residues. Trimming stripped 0 bases from V and 5 bases from J, with 8 bases between. The CDR3 spells CASSLGGRETQYF. In nucleotides, the CDR3 is TGCGCCAGCAGCTTGGGAGGTCGGGAGACCCAGTACTTC.

This clone was counted only a few times. The chain combines TRBV5-1 with TRBJ1-2; 10 nucleotides agree with TRBD1. The V gene's germline CDR1 is SGHRS and CDR2 YFSETQ. The CDR3 is made up of 14 amino acids. The J segment lost 9 bases and the V segment lost 4 bases, leaving 9 bases of the junction unmatched. The CDR3 DNA reads as TGCGCCAGCAGCAACCGCGGACAGGGGGGGAGCTACACCTTC. Its translation: CASSNRGQGGSYTF.

The chain joins TRBV6-1 to TRBJ1-5, with 7 bases that match TRBD1. J lost 2 bases, V lost 2 bases, and 3 bases had no gene match. The CDR3 has 15 residues. Germline V CDR1 and CDR2: MNHNS, SASEGT. The CDR3 spells CASSERQGGNQPQHF. The CDR3 DNA reads TGTGCCAGCAGTGAAAGACAGGGTGGCAATCAGCCCCAGCATTTT.

V is TRBV19 and J is TRBJ2-5; unclear D gene. This CDR3 comprises 12 residues. Trimming cost V 3 bases and J 4 bases, with 6 bases left between them. CDR1 and CDR2 (germline): LNHDA, SQIVND (reference sequence). The chain's CDR3 is CASSIPAETQYF. CDR3 in DNA: TGTGCCAGTAGTATCCCTGCAGAGACCCAGTACTTC.

The chain has TRBV11-2 and TRBJ2-3; D may be TRBD2 (6 bases). Trimming removed 5 bases at V and 4 bases at J, with 22 bases between. Per germline, CDR1 SGHAT and CDR2 FQNNGV. This CDR3 spans 17 amino acids. This CDR3 reads CASSAEPGLPIPDTQYF. In DNA form, the CDR3 reads TGTGCCAGCAGCGCCGAGCCGGGACTCCCGATCCCAGATACGCAGTATTTT. Looking up the rest from reference TRBV11-2 and TRBJ2-3 gives the full variable domain: EAGVAQSPRYKIIEKRQSVAFWCNPISGHATLYWYQQILGQGPKLLIQFQNNGVVDDSQLPKDRFSAERLKGVDSTLKIQPAKLEDSAVYLCASSAEPGLPIPDTQYFGPGTRLTVL.